Presented here are 28 T cell receptor beta chains from one specimen sequenced in a study of technical replicates of blood from four donors (dated by TCRdb to about 2017). Library preparation was by the immunoSEQ multiplex PCR assay. TCRdb took this table from immuneACCESS and kept in-frame rearrangements with V and J called. Such tables lack part of the clones; where checked against another copy, unresolved V genes explain under half of the gap, and the rest is unexplained. The sample contains 95,000 to 100,000 clones, nearly 96% of them found a single time. Clones ranked in the top ten supply 0.21% of the sample. Material for sequencing was T cells isolated from PBMCs. Receptor source: a human donor in good health.

This chain uses TRBV11-1 with TRBJ2-7, with 8 positions matching TRBD1. This CDR3 comprises 13 residues. Germline V gene sequence: CDR1 SGHAT, CDR2 FQDESV (reference sequence). V dropped 1 base and J dropped 5; count of bases not matched to a gene: 1. CDR3 in amino acids: CASSLGQGNEQYF. The CDR3 DNA reads TGTGCCAGCAGCTTAGGACAGGGGAACGAGCAGTACTTC. The full variable domain, rest sourced from reference TRBV11-1 and TRBJ2-7, is EAEVAQSPRYKITEKSQAVAFWCDPISGHATLYWYRQILGQGPELLVQFQDESVVDDSQLPKDRFSAERLKGVDSTLKIQPAELGDSAMYLCASSLGQGNEQYFGPGTRLTVT.

The chain couples TRBV27 to TRBJ2-7; D might be TRBD1 (6 bases). V was cut by 5 bases and J by 3 bases, with 14 bases left in between. The CDR3 is 14 residues long. CDR1 and CDR2 from the germline V gene are MNHEY and SMNVEV (reference sequence). CDR3 sequence reads: CASSRSGQHYEQYF. The CDR3 DNA reads as TGTGCCAGCAGTAGATCCGGACAGCACTACGAGCAGTACTTC.

To note about this clone: At the DNA level, this CDR3 is encoded by other sequences in the same sample as well. The rearrangement uses TRBV5-1 and TRBJ1-2; D might be TRBD1 (5 bases). V gave up 0 bases and J gave up 2 bases, with 5 bases separating them. The CDR3 has 13 amino acids. Germline V gene data show CDR1 as SGHRS and CDR2 as YFSETQ. The CDR3 reads CASSLGQNYGYTF. The CDR3 nucleotides read TGCGCCAGCAGCTTGGGACAGAACTATGGCTACACCTTC. The full variable domain, its missing parts supplied by reference TRBV5-1 and TRBJ1-2, is KAGVTQTPRYLIKTRGQQVTLSCSPISGHRSVSWYQQTPGQGLQFLFEYFSETQRNKGNFPGRFSGRQFSNSRSEMNVSTLELGDSALYLCASSLGQNYGYTFGSGTRLTVV.

The V gene is TRBV2, the J gene TRBJ2-7; 9 bases agree with TRBD2. After removal of 6 bases from V and 0 bases from J, the junction contained 3 bases not matched to a gene. The CDR3 has 14 amino acids. Germline loops: CDR1 SNHLY, CDR2 FYNNEI. The CDR3 region is CASREREASYEQYF. In DNA, the CDR3 is TGTGCCAGCAGGGAGCGGGAGGCCTCCTACGAGCAGTACTTC.

V usage is TRBV11-2 and J usage is TRBJ1-2; 8 bases fit TRBD1. CDR3 length: 14 amino acids. Trimming cost V 4 bases and J 3 bases; bases outside gene matches: 4. Germline CDR1 SGHAT, CDR2 FQNNGV. CDR3 in DNA: TGTGCCAGCAGCTGGACAGGGCAGGACTATGGCTACACCTTC. Its translation: CASSWTGQDYGYTF.

This clone was detected only once. The V gene is TRBV18, the J gene TRBJ1-2; D call uncertain. CDR1 and CDR2 from the germline V gene are KGHSH and LQKENI. This CDR3 region has 12 residues. The ends were cut back, 6 bases at V and 5 bases at J, with 10 bases in the middle. The CDR3 DNA is TGTGCCAGCTCCAACGGAGATTATGGCTACACCTTC. It translates to CASSNGDYGYTF.

The gene calls are TRBV7-9 and TRBJ2-2, with D tentatively TRBD1 (5 bases). Per germline, CDR1 SEHNR and CDR2 FQNEAQ (reference sequence). CDR3 length: 17 amino acids. V lost 7 bases and J 2 bases, leaving 20 bases between the germline ends. In DNA form, the CDR3 reads TGTGCCAGCACCCCCCCATTCGGACAAACAAACACCGGGGAGCTGTTTTTT. Protein sequence: CASTPPFGQTNTGELFF.

The chain combines TRBV30 with TRBJ1-2; TRBD1 matches 10 bases. V trimming: 1 base; J trimming: 11 bases; junction bases outside the gene matches: 7. Germline values: CDR1 GTSNPN, CDR2 SVGIG (reference sequence). CDR3 length: 13 residues. DNA for the CDR3: TGTGCCTGGAGTGGGCAACCGGGACAGGGGTACACCTTC. It yields the protein CAWSGQPGQGYTF.

J is TRBJ1-1 and V is TRBV7-2; perhaps TRBD1 as D (6 bases). This CDR3 region has 15 residues. The germline V and J ends were trimmed by 4 bases and 1 base, with 13 bases remaining between them. Per the germline V gene, CDR1 is SGHTA and CDR2 is FQGNSA. The CDR3 nucleotides read TGTGCCAGCAGCTCCTCCGGGACAACGAACACTGAAGCTTTCTTT. It encodes CASSSSGTTNTEAFF.

As DNA, the CDR3 is TGTGCCAGCAGCTTAAGGGGGGGGGACTTTGGGGATGTTCGGGATACGCAGTATTTT. Protein product: CASSLRGGDFGDVRDTQYF. V gene TRBV11-2 combines with J gene TRBJ2-3, with D tentatively TRBD2 (7 bases). CDR1 is SGHAT and CDR2 is FQNNGV in the germline V gene. Trimming shortened V by 2 bases and J by 6 bases, and 27 bases separated the two germline ends. CDR3 length: 19 amino acids.

The V and J genes are TRBV29-1 and TRBJ2-2, with D unresolved. Germline loops: CDR1 SQVTM, CDR2 ANQGSEA. Trimming shortened V by 6 bases and J by 0 bases, and 5 bases separated the two germline ends. The CDR3 contains 12 residues. The CDR3 DNA reads as TGCAGCGTCTCCGCGAACACCGGGGAGCTGTTTTTT. Translation: CSVSANTGELFF.

The rearrangement uses TRBV5-6 and TRBJ2-1; 8 bases map to TRBD2. Per germline, CDR1 SGHDT and CDR2 YYEEEE. The CDR3 contains 16 residues. The V and J ends lost 2 bases and 7 bases, in that order; junction bases with no gene match: 11. The CDR3 nucleotides read TGTGCCAGCAGCTTTGCAGCGGGGGAATTTGGGAATGAGCAGTTCTTC. Translation: CASSFAAGEFGNEQFF.

V gene TRBV28 combines with J gene TRBJ2-1; D not certain. This CDR3 contains 13 residues. Germline CDR1 is MDHEN and CDR2 is SYDVKM. Trimming shortened V by 3 bases and J by 4 bases, and 7 bases separated the two germline ends. Here the CDR3 reads CASSLSRYNEQFF. The CDR3 DNA sequence: TGTGCCAGCAGTTTGTCCCGGTACAATGAGCAGTTCTTC.

As regards this clone: Other nucleotide sequences from this sample produce the same CDR3. This chain connects TRBV6-5 to TRBJ1-1; weak D call: TRBD1 (5 bases). CDR1 is MNHEY and CDR2 is SVGAGI in the germline V gene. With 5 bases removed from V and 6 bases from J, the gap between germline ends came to 7 bases. CDR3 length: 11 amino acids. The CDR3 DNA reads as TGTGCCAGCAGTAGGGGCGCTGAAGCTTTCTTT. Its translation: CASSRGAEAFF.

This clone was seen a single time. The V gene is TRBV6-6, the J gene TRBJ2-1, with D possibly being TRBD2 (5 bases). V lost 4 bases and J 6 bases, leaving 19 bases between the germline ends. CDR3 length: 16 amino acids. In germline, CDR1 is MNHNY, CDR2 SVGAGI (reference sequence). As DNA, the CDR3 is TGTGCCAGCAGTTCTATACTAGACCCTAAAACCAATGAGCAGTTCTTC. This encodes CASSSILDPKTNEQFF.

The rearrangement uses TRBV30 and TRBJ2-3; D remains unclear. Looked up from germline, CDR1 is GTSNPN and CDR2 is SVGIG (reference sequence). The V gene lost 1 base and the J gene lost 7 bases, with 21 bases spanning the gap. The CDR3 covers 16 residues. The CDR3 is CAWSAPLSAGSHTQYF. CDR3 bases: TGTGCCTGGAGTGCCCCGCTGAGCGCCGGCTCGCATACGCAGTATTTT.

The rearrangement joins TRBV19 to TRBJ2-7; TRBD1 agrees at 8 bases. The CDR3 is 17 amino acids. Germline CDR1 LNHDA, CDR2 SQIVND (reference sequence). With 9 bases clipped from V and 5 bases from J, the junction kept 21 bases outside the gene matches. DNA of the CDR3: TGTGCCAGACTCCCTCCCACAGGGGGAATCGCATTCCACGAGCAGTACTTC. Amino acid sequence: CARLPPTGGIAFHEQYF. Combining the CDR3 with reference TRBV19 and TRBJ2-7 gives the whole variable domain DGGITQSPKYLFRKEGQNVTLSCEQNLNHDAMYWYRQDPGQGLRLIYYSQIVNDFQKGDIAEGYSVSREKKESFPLTVTSAQKNPTAFYLCARLPPTGGIAFHEQYFGPGTRLTVT.

The chain joins TRBV14 to TRBJ2-7; 10 bases agree with TRBD2. V lost 4 bases to trimming and J lost 8 bases; unmatched junction nucleotides: 11. Per germline, CDR1 SGHDN and CDR2 FVKESK. The CDR3 is 15 residues long. CDR3 protein: CASSPRLAGRLQQYF. The CDR3 region has the DNA TGTGCCAGCAGCCCTAGACTAGCGGGTAGACTTCAGCAGTACTTC.

The chain uses TRBV30 and TRBJ1-5; D not certain. CDR1 GTSNPN and CDR2 SVGIG come from the germline V gene (reference sequence). CDR3 length equals 13 residues. Trimming took off 3 bases at V and 2 bases at J, with 8 bases between the two ends. The CDR3 bases are TGTGCCTGGAGAGAACAGCGCAATCAGCCCCAGCATTTT. This gives the protein CAWREQRNQPQHF.

This rearrangement joins TRBV19 to TRBJ2-5, with D perhaps matching TRBD1 (5 bases). V was clipped by 2 bases and J by 1 base, with 11 bases between them. CDR1 is LNHDA, CDR2 SQIVND, per germline (reference sequence). CDR3 size: 15 residues. CDR3 loop: CASSIRGAAQETQYF. CDR3 nucleotide sequence: TGTGCCAGTAGTATAAGGGGCGCGGCCCAAGAGACCCAGTACTTC.

This clone has only one observation. The CDR3 loop reads CASSIQTSGSLYEQYF. The CDR3 DNA sequence: TGTGCCAGCAGCATTCAGACTAGCGGGAGTCTGTACGAGCAGTACTTC. The rearrangement links TRBV5-4 to TRBJ2-7; 12 bases match TRBD2. The CDR3 totals 16 residues. After removal of 4 bases from V and 4 bases from J, the junction contained 9 bases not matched to a gene. CDR1 SGHNT and CDR2 YYREEE come from the germline V gene (reference sequence).

The V gene is TRBV5-1, the J gene TRBJ2-3; 9 nucleotides line up with TRBD2. Germline CDR1 and CDR2: SGHRS and YFSETQ. The CDR3 totals 15 residues. The V gene end was trimmed by 2 bases and the J gene end by 5 bases; junction bases not matched to a gene: 6. CDR3 sequence: CASSFSGGVGDTQYF. The CDR3 DNA reads TGCGCCAGCAGCTTTAGCGGGGGCGTAGGAGATACGCAGTATTTT.

The CDR3 DNA reads as TGTGCCAGCAGCTTAGCCAGGATGAACACTGAAGCTTTCTTT. Translation: CASSLARMNTEAFF. This chain joins TRBV7-9 and TRBJ1-1, with unresolved D. This CDR3 contains 14 residues. Germline CDR1 and CDR2: SEHNR and FQNEAQ (reference sequence). V lost 0 bases and J 0 bases, leaving 5 bases between the germline ends.

The chain joins TRBV11-3 to TRBJ1-2; weak D call: TRBD1 (6 bases). The CDR3 totals 14 residues. The V gene lost 5 bases and the J gene lost 2 bases, with 12 bases spanning the gap. CDR1 SGHNT and CDR2 YENEEA come from the germline V gene. The CDR3 coding sequence is TGTGCCAGCAGCCGCCTTGGACAGAACTATGGCTACACCTTC. This gives the protein CASSRLGQNYGYTF.

The chain recombines TRBV14 with TRBJ2-2; no reliable D call. Per the germline V gene, CDR1 is SGHDN and CDR2 is FVKESK. The CDR3 consists of 14 residues. Trimming stripped 4 bases from V and 2 bases from J, with 8 bases between. The CDR3 sequence: CASSPVFNTGELFF. The CDR3 region has the DNA TGTGCCAGCAGCCCAGTTTTCAACACCGGGGAGCTGTTTTTT. The variable domain in full, with the rest retrieved from reference TRBV14 and TRBJ2-2, is EAGVTQFPSHSVIEKGQTVTLRCDPISGHDNLYWYRRVMGKEIKFLLHFVKESKQDESGMPNNRFLAERTGGTYSTLKVQPAELEDSGVYFCASSPVFNTGELFFGEGSRLTVL.

The rearrangement links TRBV15 to TRBJ2-3, with D hard to call. The CDR3 sequence is 14 residues long. The germline V and J ends were trimmed by 3 bases and 1 base, with 8 bases remaining between them. The V gene's germline CDR1 is LNHNV and CDR2 YYDKDF (reference sequence). CDR3 bases: TGTGCCACCAGCAGGTCTAGTGGCACAGATACGCAGTATTTT. It specifies CATSRSSGTDTQYF.

This clone showed up just once. The V and J genes are TRBV2 and TRBJ1-5, with D possibly being TRBD1 (6 bases). The length of the CDR3 is 14 residues. Between the trimmed V and J ends, which lost 2 bases and 7 bases, there was a span of 12 bases. The V gene's germline CDR1 is SNHLY and CDR2 FYNNEI. The DNA of the CDR3 is TGTGCCAGCAGTGAACAAACAGGGAACCAGCCCCAGCATTTT. Its translation: CASSEQTGNQPQHF.

This rearrangement joins TRBV27 to TRBJ1-2; 9 bases map to TRBD1. Germline lookup yields CDR1 MNHEY and CDR2 SMNVEV (reference sequence). The CDR3 loop spans 16 amino acids. After removal of 3 bases from V and 4 bases from J, the junction contained 9 bases not matched to a gene. CDR3 sequence reads: CASSFRTPTGGYGYTF. The CDR3 DNA sequence: TGTGCCAGCAGTTTCAGGACCCCGACAGGGGGCTATGGCTACACCTTC.